This paragraph covers one T cell receptor (beta chain) sequence. Its antigen is undetermined. The data belong to a study of PD-1 blockade in mismatch repair-deficient tumors. Looking at the study overall: Patients had around 11 mismatch repair-deficient cancer types and were previously treated and progressing. Points from the study as a whole: Tumor-resident clones, often absent from pretreatment blood, expanded after pembrolizumab and then contracted.

The CDR3 extends over 15 amino acids. Trimming left V 8 bases short and J 3 bases short, with 17 bases between. Germline values: CDR1 MNHEY, CDR2 SMNVEV (reference sequence). Profiling relied on immunoSEQ multiplex PCR, and the TCRdb table lists in-frame clones only, not all of them. Among 120,000 or so clones listed, around nine tenths were seen once. The sequence was obtained from an adult with mismatch repair-deficient cancer. This specimen was peripheral blood, taken 72 weeks after starting pembrolizumab. V and J are TRBV27 and TRBJ2-1, with a possible D match to TRBD2 (6 bases). DNA for the CDR3: TGTGCCAGCGCACCTTGGGGGGACGGCTACAATGAGCAGTTCTTC. Its translation: CASAPWGDGYNEQFF.